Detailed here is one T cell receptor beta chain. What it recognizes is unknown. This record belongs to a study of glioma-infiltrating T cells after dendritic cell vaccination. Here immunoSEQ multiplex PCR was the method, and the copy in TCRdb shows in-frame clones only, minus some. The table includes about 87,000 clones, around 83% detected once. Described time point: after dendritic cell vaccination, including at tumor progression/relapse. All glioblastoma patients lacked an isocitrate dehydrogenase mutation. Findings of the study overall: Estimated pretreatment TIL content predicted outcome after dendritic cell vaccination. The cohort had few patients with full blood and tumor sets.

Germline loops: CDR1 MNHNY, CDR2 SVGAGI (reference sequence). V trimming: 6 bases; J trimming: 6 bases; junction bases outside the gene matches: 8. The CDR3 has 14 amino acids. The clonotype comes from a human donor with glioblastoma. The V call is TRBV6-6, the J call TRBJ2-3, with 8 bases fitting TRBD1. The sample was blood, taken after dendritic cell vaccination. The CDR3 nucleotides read TGTGCCAGCAGGACAGGGGAAGTGGCGGATACGCAGTATTTT. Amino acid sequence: CASRTGEVADTQYF.